A selection of T cell receptor beta chains follows, all from one sample in a study of OX40 agonist ivuxolimab in advanced cancers. Repertoires were generated with immunoSEQ multiplex PCR, while TCRdb's copy carries only in-frame clones and drops some. The table has 55,000 to 80,000 clones, over 75% seen once; the top ten hold 4.5% to 6%. The material sequenced was CD4+ or CD8+ T cells sorted from blood, taken in a trial of the OX40 agonist ivuxolimab. These receptors all come from an adult with an advanced solid tumor such as melanoma, head and neck, liver or kidney cancer. The CDR3 runs from the conserved cysteine through the conserved F or W. A D gene is named only where the DNA matches it firmly. Expanded clones get a size class; other rows say once, few or many, or leave the size out.

CDR3 DNA	CDR3 protein	J gene	D gene	V gene	clone size
TGTGCCAGCAGCTTTGGACTACCCTACAATGAGCAGTTCTTC	CASSFGLPYNEQFF	TRBJ2-1	-	TRBV7-9	-
TGTGCCAGCAGCCGTGAGGGGGATCGAGGCGAAAAACTGTTTTTT	CASSREGDRGEKLFF	TRBJ1-4	-	TRBV7-9	-
TGTGCCAGTAGTATGGGACTAGCGTTAGATACGCAGTATTTT	CASSMGLALDTQYF	TRBJ2-3	TRBD2	TRBV19	once
TGTGCCAGTAGTTTACTCGGTAAGGGTCAGCCCCAGCATTTT	CASSLLGKGQPQHF	TRBJ1-5	-	TRBV19	medium-sized
TGCGCCAGCAGCCACCTAGCGGTATACACAGATACGCAGTATTTT	CASSHLAVYTDTQYF	TRBJ2-3	TRBD2	TRBV4-1	-
TGTGCCAGCAGCATAGACTTAACGGGGACAGATACGCAGTATTTT	CASSIDLTGTDTQYF	TRBJ2-3	-	TRBV9	-
TGCGCCAGCAGTGAGGGACAGGGCGGTGTATTGCGCAATCAGCCCCAGCATTTT	CASSEGQGGVLRNQPQHF	TRBJ1-5	TRBD1	TRBV10-2	-
TGTGCCAGCAGTGACCTGGGCCTAAGCCTCCACTTT	CASSDLGLSLHF	TRBJ1-6	-	TRBV27	few
TGTGCCAGCAGGTCGCGGGCTGAGGGGAACACTGAAGCTTTCTTT	CASRSRAEGNTEAFF	TRBJ1-1	-	TRBV2	once
TGTGCCACCAGCAGAGAGGGACTAGCGGGAGTCGAGCAGTACTTC	CATSREGLAGVEQYF	TRBJ2-7	TRBD2	TRBV15	-
TGTGCCAGCAGCTTAGATCGGCGTGCGCAGTATTTT	CASSLDRRAQYF	TRBJ2-3	-	TRBV11-3	-
TGTGCCAGCAGCTTGCAGGTGGGCGGTATAGCTGACACAGATACGCAGTATTTT	CASSLQVGGIADTDTQYF	TRBJ2-3	-	TRBV5-5	-
TGTGCCAGCACCCCAGCGGGAGCTTTGGGGAATGAGCAGTTCTTC	CASTPAGALGNEQFF	TRBJ2-1	TRBD2	TRBV7-2	-
TGTGCCAGCACAACTGGCAGATCTAATGAAAAACTGTTTTTT	CASTTGRSNEKLFF	TRBJ1-4	-	TRBV6-5	-
TGTGCCAGCAGCTTTATGACAGGGGAGAAGACCCAGTACTTC	CASSFMTGEKTQYF	TRBJ2-5	TRBD1	TRBV7-2	-
TGCGCCAGCAGCCGGGGGACTAGCGGAATTCTTTACTACGAGCAGTACTTC	CASSRGTSGILYYEQYF	TRBJ2-7	TRBD2	TRBV5-1	-
TGTGCCAGCAGCTTGGGACTAGCGGACAATGAGCAGTTCTTC	CASSLGLADNEQFF	TRBJ2-1	TRBD2	TRBV5-5	-
TGTGCCAGCAGTTCCTCGACCCGGGAAGAGACCCAGTACTTC	CASSSSTREETQYF	TRBJ2-5	-	TRBV6-5	-
TGTGCCAGCAGTTCAAAGAGACAGTACGTTAATGAAAAACTGTTTTTT	CASSSKRQYVNEKLFF	TRBJ1-4	-	TRBV28	-
TGTGCCAGCAGCTCACCTCGGATCGAAACCGGGGAGCTGTTTTTT	CASSSPRIETGELFF	TRBJ2-2	-	TRBV13	-
TGTGCCAGCAGCACACAACTAGCGGGAACCTACGAGCAGTACTTC	CASSTQLAGTYEQYF	TRBJ2-7	TRBD2	TRBV28	-
TGTGCCAGCAGTGAAACCAAACCCCTCCACTTT	CASSETKPLHF	TRBJ1-6	-	TRBV2	few
TGCGCCAGCAGTGACGTGGGGAAAGAGACCCAGTACTTC	CASSDVGKETQYF	TRBJ2-5	-	TRBV10-2	-
TGTGCCAGCAGGCTTGACTACATGAAAGATACGCAGTATTTT	CASRLDYMKDTQYF	TRBJ2-3	-	TRBV6-5	once
TGTGCCAGTGTGCCAGGCTTCAAAGCGGACATTCAGTACTTC	CASVPGFKADIQYF	TRBJ2-4	-	TRBV19	-
TGTGCCAGCAGCCTCGTGACAGGGTTCGTGAAGACCCAGTACTTC	CASSLVTGFVKTQYF	TRBJ2-5	TRBD1	TRBV7-8	-
TGTGCCAGCAGCTTATTGACCAACAATGAGCAGTTCTTC	CASSLLTNNEQFF	TRBJ2-1	-	TRBV11-2	-
TGTGCCAGCAGTTTAGCCGGGAATAACTATGGCTACACCTTC	CASSLAGNNYGYTF	TRBJ1-2	-	TRBV27	-